The rows below give T cell receptor beta chains drawn from one sample of a study of T cell changes during pregnancy in multiple sclerosis. Assay used: immunoSEQ multiplex PCR; TCRdb lists only in-frame clones, some missing. In the table there are some 71,000 clones, roughly nine tenths of which are singletons. The specimen comprised peripheral blood, sampled after pregnancy. Receptor source: a female donor with multiple sclerosis, enrolled in a pregnancy study. The conserved cysteine and the conserved F or W are not part of the CDR3 here. The size of a clone is reported for some rows only, either as once, few or many, or as a class for expanded clones.

- TRBV5-6 ASSLDRGVAF
- TRBV11-3 ASSLGVAGETSTDTQY
- TRBV9 ASSVGLAGGSNTGELF
- TRBV4-1 ASSHPTKRKDSYEQY
- TRBV4-1 ASSRKKDRFYEQY
- TRBV5-1 ASSAPYRGLAYEQY
- TRBV18 ASSPYSYEQY
- TRBV28 ASRDSQNTEAF
- TRBV28 ASRSNPTGVVADTQY
- TRBV5-6 ASSLYSETQY
- TRBV10-3 AISHAAASGGEQF
once TRBV19 ASSIAAGGVYGYT
- TRBV27 ASTSTGGDYGYT
once TRBV5-6 ASSFLSGEGNPTGNEQF
once TRBV29-1 SVVQGADEQY
- TRBV27 ASSLTSDHRGNEQF
- TRBV5-6 ASSIDRYTSPLH
- TRBV7-2 ASSLGGLAGGTDTQY
once TRBV18 ASSATSGNYEQY
- TRBV6-1 ASSELQTLNTEAF
- TRBV30 AWETVSGNTIY
- TRBV19 ASSFSGTSGTLGNIQY
- TRBV5-4 ASSPISGRSGEQY
- TRBV15 ATSGGDPGAEAF
- TRBV5-1 ASSRDSTNEKLF
- TRBV21-1 ASSSDSYPRTDTQY
many TRBV4-1 ASSQEVSGRRGNEQF
- TRBV5-1 ASSLIAGGDEQF
- TRBV6-6 ASSGTGAAEQY
- TRBV20-1 SARVGDGYT
few TRBV30 AWGVGDTEAF
- TRBV7-7 ASSPPLSAGKY
- TRBV25-1 ASSQALAGVNEQF
- TRBV29-1 SGGQGISYEQY
- TRBV7-9 ASSLGWTGYEQY
- TRBV5-6 ASSLVKGRDYGYT
- TRBV19 ASRGWAGGEQF
- TRBV7-3 ASSPGGGSPFNEQF
- TRBV5-1 ASSLATEGYGYT
few TRBV6-5 ASSYSRAVGNTIY
- TRBV9 ASSVGTGGGNTIY
- TRBV9 ASSPTGYNEQF
- TRBV5-4 ASSPDLSGANVLT
- TRBV5-1 ASSSVGTGRLDGYT
- TRBV2 ASTQDSALAYNEQF
- TRBV10-3 AIRLRGVRDQPQH
- TRBV6-4 ASSDEGPNIQY
- TRBV6-1 ASSEALTGGGNEQY